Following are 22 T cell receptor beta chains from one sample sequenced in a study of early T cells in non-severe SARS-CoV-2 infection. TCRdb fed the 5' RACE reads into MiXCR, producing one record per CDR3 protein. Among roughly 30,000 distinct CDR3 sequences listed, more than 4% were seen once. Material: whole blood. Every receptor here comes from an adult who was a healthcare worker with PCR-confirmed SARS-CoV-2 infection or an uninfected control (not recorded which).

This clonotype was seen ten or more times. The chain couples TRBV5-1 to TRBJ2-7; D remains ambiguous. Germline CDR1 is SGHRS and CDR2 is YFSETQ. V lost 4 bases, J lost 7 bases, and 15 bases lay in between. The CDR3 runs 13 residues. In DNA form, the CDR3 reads TGCGCCAGCAGCACTCGGACCGTTGGGGAGCAGTACTTC. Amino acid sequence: CASSTRTVGEQYF.

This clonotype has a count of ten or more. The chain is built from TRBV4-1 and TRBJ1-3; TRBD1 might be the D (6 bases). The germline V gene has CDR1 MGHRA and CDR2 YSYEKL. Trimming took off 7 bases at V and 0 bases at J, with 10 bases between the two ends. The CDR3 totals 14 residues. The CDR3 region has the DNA TGCGCCAGCACCTGGACAGACTCTGGAAACACCATATATTTT. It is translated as CASTWTDSGNTIYF.

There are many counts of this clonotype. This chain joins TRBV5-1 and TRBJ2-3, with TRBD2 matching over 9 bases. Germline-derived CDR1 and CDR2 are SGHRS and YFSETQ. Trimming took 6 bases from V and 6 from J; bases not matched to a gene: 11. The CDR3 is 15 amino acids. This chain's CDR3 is CASTVGLAGPDTQYF. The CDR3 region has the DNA TGCGCCAGCACAGTGGGGCTAGCGGGGCCCGATACGCAGTATTTT.

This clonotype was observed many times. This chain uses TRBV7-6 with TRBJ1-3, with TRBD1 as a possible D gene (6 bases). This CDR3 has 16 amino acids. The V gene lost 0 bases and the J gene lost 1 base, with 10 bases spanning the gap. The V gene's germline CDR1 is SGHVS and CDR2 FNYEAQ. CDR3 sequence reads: CASSLATGSSGNTIYF. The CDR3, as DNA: TGTGCCAGCAGCTTAGCTACAGGGAGTTCTGGAAACACCATATATTTT.

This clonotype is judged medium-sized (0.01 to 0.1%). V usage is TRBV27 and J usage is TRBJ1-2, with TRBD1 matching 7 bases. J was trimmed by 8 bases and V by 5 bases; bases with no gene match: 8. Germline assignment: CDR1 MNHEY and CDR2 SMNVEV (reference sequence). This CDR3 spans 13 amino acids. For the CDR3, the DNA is TGTGCCAGCAGTGCGACAGGGACAAGGGGCTACACCTTC. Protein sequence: CASSATGTRGYTF.

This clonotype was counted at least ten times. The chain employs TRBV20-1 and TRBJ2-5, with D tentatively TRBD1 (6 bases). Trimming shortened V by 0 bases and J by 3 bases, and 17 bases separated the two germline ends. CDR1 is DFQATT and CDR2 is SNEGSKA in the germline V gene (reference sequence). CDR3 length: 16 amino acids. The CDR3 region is CSARDLTGTFKETQYF. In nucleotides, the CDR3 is TGCAGTGCTAGAGATTTAACAGGGACATTCAAAGAGACCCAGTACTTC.

The CDR3 nucleotides are TGTGCCAGCAGTGAATCCGGCAGGGGAAGAAATTCACCCCTCCACTTT. Amino acids: CASSESGRGRNSPLHF. The chain uses TRBV25-1 and TRBJ1-6; TRBD1 might be the D (6 bases). Trimming stripped 1 base from V and 7 bases from J, with 14 bases between. The CDR3 contains 16 residues. Germline CDR1 MGHDK, CDR2 SYGVNS. Based on the CDR3 plus reference TRBV25-1 and TRBJ1-6, the full variable domain is EADIYQTPRYLVIGTGKKITLECSQTMGHDKMYWYQQDPGMELHLIHYSYGVNSTEKGDLSSESTVSRIRTEHFPLTLESARPSHTSQYLCASSESGRGRNSPLHFGNGTRLTVT.

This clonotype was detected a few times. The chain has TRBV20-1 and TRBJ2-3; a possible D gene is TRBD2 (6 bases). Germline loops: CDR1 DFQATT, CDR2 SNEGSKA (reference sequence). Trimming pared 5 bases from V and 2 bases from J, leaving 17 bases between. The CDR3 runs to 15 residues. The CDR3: CSAWILAAYTDTQYF. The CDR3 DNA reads TGCAGTGCTTGGATTTTAGCGGCATACACAGATACGCAGTATTTT.

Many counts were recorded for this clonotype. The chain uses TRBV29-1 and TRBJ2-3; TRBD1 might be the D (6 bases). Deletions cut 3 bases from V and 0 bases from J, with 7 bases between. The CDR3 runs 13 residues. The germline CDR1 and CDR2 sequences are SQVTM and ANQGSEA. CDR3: CSVETGSTDTQYF. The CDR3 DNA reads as TGCAGCGTTGAGACAGGTAGCACAGATACGCAGTATTTT.

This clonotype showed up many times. CDR3 sequence reads: CASSATSGGTDTQYF. Here the CDR3 DNA reads TGTGCCAGCAGCGCCACTAGCGGGGGTACAGATACGCAGTATTTT. The rearrangement links TRBV9 to TRBJ2-3; 11 bases map to TRBD2. V lost 3 bases and J lost 3; bases outside the gene matches: 3. CDR1 and CDR2 (germline): SGDLS, YYNGEE. The CDR3 totals 15 residues.

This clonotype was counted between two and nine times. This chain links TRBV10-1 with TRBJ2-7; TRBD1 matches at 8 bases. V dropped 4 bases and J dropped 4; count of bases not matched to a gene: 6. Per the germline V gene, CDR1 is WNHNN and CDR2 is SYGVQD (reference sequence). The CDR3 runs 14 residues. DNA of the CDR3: TGCGCCAGCAGTGGTGGACAGGGAACGTACGAGCAGTACTTC. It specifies CASSGGQGTYEQYF.

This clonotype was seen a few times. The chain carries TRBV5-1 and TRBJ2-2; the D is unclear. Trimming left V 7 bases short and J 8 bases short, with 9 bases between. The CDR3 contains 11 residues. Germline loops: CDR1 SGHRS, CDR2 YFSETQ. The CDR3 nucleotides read TGCGCCAGCGGCCAATCTGGGGAGCTGTTTTTT. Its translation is CASGQSGELFF.

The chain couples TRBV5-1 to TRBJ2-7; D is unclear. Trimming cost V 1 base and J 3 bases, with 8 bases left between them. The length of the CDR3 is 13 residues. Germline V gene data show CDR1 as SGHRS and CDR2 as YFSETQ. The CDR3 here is CASSLPGFYEQYF. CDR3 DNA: TGCGCCAGCAGCTTGCCGGGCTTCTACGAGCAGTACTTC.

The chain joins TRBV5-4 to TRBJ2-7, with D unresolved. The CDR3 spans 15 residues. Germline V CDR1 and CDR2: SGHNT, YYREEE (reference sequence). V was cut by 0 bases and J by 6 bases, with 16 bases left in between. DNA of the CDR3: TGTGCCAGCAGCTTGGAGAATTTATACTCTTCCGAGCAGTACTTC. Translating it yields CASSLENLYSSEQYF.

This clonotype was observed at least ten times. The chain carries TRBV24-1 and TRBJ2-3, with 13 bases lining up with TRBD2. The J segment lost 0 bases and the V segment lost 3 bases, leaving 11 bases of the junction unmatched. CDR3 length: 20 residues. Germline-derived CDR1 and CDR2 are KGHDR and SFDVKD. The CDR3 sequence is CATSDARLAGGHTSTDTQYF. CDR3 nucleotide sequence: TGTGCCACCAGTGATGCAAGACTAGCGGGAGGACACACTAGCACAGATACGCAGTATTTT.

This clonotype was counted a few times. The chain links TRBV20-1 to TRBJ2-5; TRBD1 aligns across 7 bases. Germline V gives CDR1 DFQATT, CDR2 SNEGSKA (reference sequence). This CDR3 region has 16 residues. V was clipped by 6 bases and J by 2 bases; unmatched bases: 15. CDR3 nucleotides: TGCAGTGCCCCCCCGGGGTCCGGCAGGGGGCAAGAGACCCAGTACTTC. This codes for CSAPPGSGRGQETQYF.

Written as DNA, the CDR3 is TGTGCCAGCAGCTTAGCCCTAGTGAGCTCCTACAATGAGCAGTTCTTC. Residues: CASSLALVSSYNEQFF. The chain is built from TRBV11-2 and TRBJ2-1; no clear D. CDR1 is SGHAT, CDR2 FQNNGV, per germline. V lost 1 base and J lost 0, with 10 bases in between. The CDR3 totals 16 residues.

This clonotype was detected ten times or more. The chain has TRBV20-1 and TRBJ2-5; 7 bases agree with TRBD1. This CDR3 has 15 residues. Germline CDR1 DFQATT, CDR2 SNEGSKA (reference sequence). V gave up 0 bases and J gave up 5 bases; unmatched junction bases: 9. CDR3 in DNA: TGCAGTGCTAGAGATGGGCAGGGGGTGGCTGAGACCCAGTACTTC. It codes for CSARDGQGVAETQYF.

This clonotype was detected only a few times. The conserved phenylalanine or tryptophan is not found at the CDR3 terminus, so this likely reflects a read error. The CDR3 DNA sequence: TGTGCCAGCAGTAGAGTAGCGGGGGTGGGCACAGATACGCAGTATTCT. Residues: CASSRVAGVGTDTQYS. The chain carries TRBV12-3 or TRBV12-4 and TRBJ2-3, with 9 positions matching TRBD2. Trimming took 5 bases from V and 1 from J; bases not matched to a gene: 7. The CDR3 totals 16 residues.

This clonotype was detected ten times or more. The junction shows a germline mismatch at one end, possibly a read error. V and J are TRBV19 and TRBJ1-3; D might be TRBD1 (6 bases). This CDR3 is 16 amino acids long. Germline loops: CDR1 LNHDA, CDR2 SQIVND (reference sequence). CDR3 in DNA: TGTGCCAGTAGTATAGATCTGACAGGCCCTGGGAACACCATATATTTT. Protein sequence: CASSIDLTGPGNTIYF.

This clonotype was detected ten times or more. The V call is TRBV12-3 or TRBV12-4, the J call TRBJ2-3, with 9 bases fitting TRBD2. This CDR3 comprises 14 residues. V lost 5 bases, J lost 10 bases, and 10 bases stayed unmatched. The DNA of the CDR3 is TGTGCCAGCAGTCTCGGGGCTAGCGGGAAGGCGCAGTATTTT. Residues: CASSLGASGKAQYF.

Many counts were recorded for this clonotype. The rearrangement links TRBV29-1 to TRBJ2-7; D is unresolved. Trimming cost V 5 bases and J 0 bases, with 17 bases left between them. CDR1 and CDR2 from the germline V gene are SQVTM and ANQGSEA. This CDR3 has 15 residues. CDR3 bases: TGCAGCGTTTGGCTAACGGGCTCAAGCTCCTACGAGCAGTACTTC. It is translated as CSVWLTGSSSYEQYF.